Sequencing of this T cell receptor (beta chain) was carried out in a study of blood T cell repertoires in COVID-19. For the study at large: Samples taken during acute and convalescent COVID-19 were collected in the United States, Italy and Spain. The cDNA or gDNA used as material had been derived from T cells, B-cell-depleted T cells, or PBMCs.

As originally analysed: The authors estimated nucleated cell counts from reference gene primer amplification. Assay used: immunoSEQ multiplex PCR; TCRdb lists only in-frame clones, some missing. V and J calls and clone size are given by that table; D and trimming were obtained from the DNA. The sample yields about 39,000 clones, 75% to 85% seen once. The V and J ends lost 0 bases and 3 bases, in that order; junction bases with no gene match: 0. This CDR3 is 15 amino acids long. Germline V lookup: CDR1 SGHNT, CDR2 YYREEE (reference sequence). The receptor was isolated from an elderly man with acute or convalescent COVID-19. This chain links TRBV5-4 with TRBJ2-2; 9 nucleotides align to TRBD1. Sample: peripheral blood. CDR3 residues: CASSLGQGDTGELFF. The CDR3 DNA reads TGTGCCAGCAGCTTGGGACAGGGGGACACCGGGGAGCTGTTTTTT.